These T cell receptor beta chains were read from a single sample in a study of CD8 T cells in ankylosing spondylitis. TCRdb recomputed calls from the 5' RACE reads with MiXCR, one row per CDR3 protein. The sample includes approximately 300,000 distinct CDR3 sequences, 6.5% to 10% of them seen just once. The sample comprised blood, either unsorted or a sorted T cell fraction (not recorded which). These TCRs come from a male donor with ankylosing spondylitis. Each CDR3 is given without its conserved first and last residue.

TRBV29-1	SAPRQGVTDTQY
TRBV6-1	ASRATGMGREQY
TRBV2	ASSDRDSGSNGYT
TRBV6-1	ASSPLSYSYEQY
TRBV14	ASSHPLGNRGRETQY
TRBV2	ASKGLANYNEQF
TRBV7-8	ASSRRVAGGGNEQF
TRBV3-1	ASSQDYNGGEKLF
TRBV29-1	SVGQSYGYT
TRBV18	ASSASGGNTEAF
TRBV29-1	SAPTSIYGYT
TRBV18	ASSVGISGVNTGELF
TRBV12-5	ASGLTARAFYNEQF
TRBV12-3/TRBV12-4	ASSLTGAFLSQH
TRBV7-2	ASSLGLGGYGYT
TRBV5-1	ASSQGGIRDTQY
TRBV20-1	SAERGPNTDTQY
TRBV20-1	SAREGGNFRETQY
TRBV27	ASSPNVRGAEAF
TRBV5-5	ASSSGQASNQPQH
TRBV18	ASSPLTASGPGELF
TRBV12-3/TRBV12-4	ASSFSGLGVQY
TRBV3-1	ASSLDAGNRPQH
TRBV29-1	SAAMNTEAF
TRBV12-3/TRBV12-4	ASSLRAAGSYEQY
TRBV11-3	ASSLGAANARAGDRSGANVLT
TRBV11-2	ASSLVRRGTEAF
TRBV5-5	ASSLMWSEPKAQY
TRBV5-5	ASSSTSGGGIRETQY
TRBV7-2	ASSLRTGWQETQY
TRBV9	ASSPQGAGTRF
TRBV20-1	SASDRGPLRQY
TRBV18	ASSPTADGIDTQY
TRBV6-5	ASSYSKVPLPPYEQY
TRBV5-1	ASSSGGGENTGELF